Listed here are 21 T cell receptor beta chains from one sample, sequenced in a study of T-cell reconstitution after alpha-beta-depleted transplantation in children (TCRdb year 2016). The library came from PCR. Sequencing was performed on an Illumina HiSeq 2500. TCR library preparation used molecular barcoding, with unique molecular identifiers applied to normalize quantification of the TCRbeta repertoire. TCRdb reworked the public reads: Q25 trimming with fastp, MiXCR clone assembly, productive beta chains retained. Entries are consolidated by CDR3 protein sequence, retaining the most common genes and DNA. For this sample there are about 8,400 distinct CDR3 sequences; roughly 15% appear just once. The top ten hold 85% to 90% of the sample. The time point label corresponds to: day 60 (about 2 months) after transplantation. This specimen's treatment or condition label, per the study, means: allogeneic hematopoietic cell transplantation with graft depleted of TCRalphabeta T cells and CD19 B cells.

This sample comprised PBMCs, mostly from graft donor cells, obtained 60 days after TCRalphabeta/CD19-depleted stem cell transplant. All receptors derive from a girl under three years old who had a stem cell transplant for combined immunodeficiency, so the T cells may come from the graft donor.

This clonotype was recorded at least ten times. The rearrangement links TRBV9 to TRBJ2-1; the match to TRBD2 covers 9 bases. Germline V gene data show CDR1 as SGDLS and CDR2 as YYNGEE. There are 15 residues in the CDR3. The junction had 6 bases not matched to a gene; V was cut back by 4 bases and J by 4 bases. The CDR3 loop reads CASSSRLAEYNEQFF. The CDR3, as DNA: TGTGCCAGCAGCTCCAGACTAGCGGAGTACAATGAGCAGTTCTTC.

The rearrangement links TRBV20-1 to TRBJ1-6; D uncertain. V was clipped by 0 bases and J by 8 bases, with 17 bases between them. Germline V gene sequence: CDR1 DFQATT, CDR2 SNEGSKA (reference sequence). The CDR3 runs 16 residues. The CDR3 here is CSARDFRLVWDSPLHF. In DNA form, the CDR3 reads TGCAGTGCTAGAGATTTTCGTTTGGTGTGGGATTCACCCCTCCACTTT.

V is TRBV5-8 and J is TRBJ1-2; D not resolved. With 1 base removed from V and 7 bases from J, the gap between germline ends came to 17 bases. Germline-derived CDR1 and CDR2 are SGHTS and YDEGEE. This CDR3 is built from 15 residues. CDR3 in DNA: TGTGCCAGCAGCTTGCGGACCGGCTGGGGAGGTGGCTACACCTTC. Amino acid sequence: CASSLRTGWGGGYTF.

This clonotype was seen at least ten times. The chain is built from TRBV12-3 or TRBV12-4 and TRBJ1-6; TRBD1 might be the D (5 bases). The CDR3 is 13 residues long. V lost 6 bases to trimming and J lost 3 bases, with 6 bases between them. The CDR3, as DNA: TGTGCCAGCAGGACAGTCTATAATTCACCCCTCCACTTT. The encoded protein is CASRTVYNSPLHF.

The sample holds a few counts of this clonotype. The chain couples TRBV24-1 to TRBJ2-1; maybe TRBD2 (6 bases). Germline loops: CDR1 KGHDR, CDR2 SFDVKD. The CDR3 spans 16 residues. V shed 3 bases and J shed 4 bases, with 15 bases lying between them. DNA for the CDR3: TGTGCCACCAGTGATGGGCTAGCGTCTCCTTACAATGAGCAGTTCTTC. Encoded protein: CATSDGLASPYNEQFF.

This clonotype has a count of ten or more. Here the CDR3 DNA reads TGTGCCAGCAGTGTGGGGTATTATTCACCCCTCCACTTT. It specifies CASSVGYYSPLHF. The chain is built from TRBV6-5 and TRBJ1-6; D remains unclear. The V gene's germline CDR1 is MNHEY and CDR2 SVGAGI. This CDR3 contains 13 residues. Trimming took 5 bases from V and 8 from J, leaving 10 bases between them.

This clonotype came up many times. The rearrangement joins TRBV20-1 to TRBJ2-3, with a weak D call TRBD2 (5 bases). The CDR3 runs to 15 residues. The germline V and J ends were trimmed by 0 bases and 2 bases, with 12 bases remaining between them. Germline V gene data show CDR1 as DFQATT and CDR2 as SNEGSKA (reference sequence). The CDR3 reads CSARDGEDYTDTQYF. The CDR3, as DNA: TGCAGTGCTAGAGATGGGGAAGACTACACAGATACGCAGTATTTT.

In this sample, this clonotype turned up many times. The CDR3 spells CSVREWYETQYF. Written as DNA, the CDR3 is TGCAGCGTTAGGGAGTGGTATGAGACCCAGTACTTC. The chain employs TRBV29-1 and TRBJ2-5; tentative D call: TRBD2 (5 bases). The germline CDR1 and CDR2 sequences are SQVTM and ANQGSEA. CDR3 length equals 12 residues. V was cut by 5 bases and J by 5 bases, with 12 bases left in between.

This clonotype was counted only a few times. Given the absence of the conserved phenylalanine or tryptophan at the CDR3 end, a read error is likely. The chain has TRBV29-1 and TRBJ2-5; D possibly uses TRBD1 or TRBD2 (5 bases each). V gave up 5 bases and J gave up 5 bases, with 24 bases separating them. The V gene's germline CDR1 is SQVTM and CDR2 ANQGSEA. This CDR3 is 16 amino acids long. DNA for the CDR3: TGCAGCGTTCTGGGGGAAGCACTCTCCTGGGGGGAGACCCAGTACGTC. Amino acid sequence: CSVLGEALSWGETQYV.

The table lists this clonotype with a few counts. The V gene is TRBV5-1, the J gene TRBJ1-1; tentatively, D is TRBD1 (5 bases). The CDR3 length is 17 residues. V lost 4 bases and J 1 base, leaving 20 bases between the germline ends. Germline lookup yields CDR1 SGHRS and CDR2 YFSETQ. The CDR3 DNA reads as TGCGCCAGCAGCCCAGGACCCCCAGGGAGAGGGAACACTGAAGCTTTCTTT. This gives the protein CASSPGPPGRGNTEAFF.

This clonotype was seen many times. The chain joins TRBV10-3 to TRBJ2-1; 7 nucleotides match TRBD2. This CDR3 is 14 amino acids long. CDR1 and CDR2 (germline): ENHRY, SYGVKD. V was clipped by 4 bases and J by 4 bases; unmatched bases: 4. CDR3 amino acids: CAISGRDYYNEQFF. In DNA, the CDR3 is TGTGCCATCAGTGGACGGGACTATTACAATGAGCAGTTCTTC.

The chain employs TRBV7-6 and TRBJ2-1, with TRBD2 identical over 8 bases. This CDR3 is built from 21 residues. Germline loops: CDR1 SGHVS, CDR2 FNYEAQ. J gave up 5 bases and V 2 bases, and 23 bases lay outside the gene matches. CDR3: CASSLIPAPNSASGPHNEQFF. CDR3 DNA: TGTGCCAGCAGCTTAATCCCAGCCCCGAACAGCGCTAGCGGGCCCCACAATGAGCAGTTCTTC.

This clonotype has ten or more counts. The chain has TRBV20-1 and TRBJ1-5; 7 bases match TRBD1. The germline gives CDR1 DFQATT, CDR2 SNEGSKA (reference sequence). This CDR3 is 13 amino acids long. V shed 3 bases, J shed 7 bases, and the junction held 6 bases outside the gene matches. The CDR3 nucleotides read TGCAGTGCTAGCAGGGGGGTAGAGCAGCCCCAGCATTTT. Amino acids: CSASRGVEQPQHF.

This clonotype was counted at least ten times. The chain joins TRBV20-1 to TRBJ2-3; D is uncertain. CDR1 and CDR2 (germline): DFQATT, SNEGSKA (reference sequence). The CDR3 covers 13 residues. Trimming shortened V by 3 bases and J by 2 bases, and 9 bases separated the two germline ends. DNA for the CDR3: TGCAGTGCTAGGGTCCCCCACACAGATACGCAGTATTTT. Its protein is CSARVPHTDTQYF.

This clonotype occurred a few times. V gene TRBV5-6 combines with J gene TRBJ2-3, with 10 bases identical to TRBD1. Germline V CDR1 and CDR2: SGHDT, YYEEEE. V shed 2 bases, J shed 8 bases, and the junction held 5 bases outside the gene matches. The length of the CDR3 is 14 residues. CDR3 DNA sequence: TGTGCCAGCAGCTTTGGAGACAGGGGGCCTACGCAGTATTTT. It is translated as CASSFGDRGPTQYF.

This clonotype has ten or more counts. The chain combines TRBV7-2 with TRBJ2-5; the D is unclear. The germline gives CDR1 SGHTA, CDR2 FQGNSA. The CDR3 has 13 residues. Trimming pared 0 bases from V and 5 bases from J, leaving 7 bases between. CDR3 coding DNA: TGTGCCAGCAGCTTAGCGCTGGGGGAGACCCAGTACTTC. Its translation: CASSLALGETQYF.

The CDR3: CATSDFGRGGIQETQYF. In DNA form, the CDR3 reads TGTGCCACCAGTGATTTTGGCAGGGGCGGCATTCAAGAGACCCAGTACTTC. V gene TRBV24-1 combines with J gene TRBJ2-5; perhaps TRBD1 as D (6 bases). This CDR3 has 17 residues. The V end lost 1 base, the J end lost 2 bases, and 16 bases lay between the germline ends. Germline V gene sequence: CDR1 KGHDR, CDR2 SFDVKD.

The table lists this clonotype with many counts. The rearrangement joins TRBV20-1 to TRBJ2-3, with unresolved D. The germline V gene encodes CDR1 DFQATT and CDR2 SNEGSKA (reference sequence). Between the trimmed V and J ends, which lost 1 base and 10 bases, there was a span of 18 bases. The CDR3 runs to 14 residues. Here the CDR3 DNA reads TGCAGTGCTAGAGGCTTTTTATTGTGGGATGCGCAGTATTTT. Its translation is CSARGFLLWDAQYF.

In this sample, this clonotype turned up many times. V gene TRBV12-3 or TRBV12-4 combines with J gene TRBJ2-3, with D possibly TRBD1 on 6 matching bases. The CDR3 runs 16 residues. The V gene lost 1 base and the J gene lost 6 bases, with 17 bases spanning the gap. This CDR3 is CASSLVGARFHDTQYF. The CDR3 DNA sequence: TGTGCCAGCAGTTTAGTGGGGGCCCGTTTCCACGATACGCAGTATTTT.

This clonotype appeared a few times. This chain uses TRBV6-5 with TRBJ2-7, with 9 bases matching TRBD2. The CDR3 has 15 residues. In germline, CDR1 is MNHEY, CDR2 SVGAGI. Germline trimming cut 0 bases from V and 4 bases from J; bases unmatched to any gene: 4. The DNA of the CDR3 is TGTGCCAGCAGTTACTCGGGACTAGCCGGTTACGAGCAGTACTTC. It translates to CASSYSGLAGYEQYF.

This clonotype was picked up many times. V and J are TRBV10-3 and TRBJ1-3; perhaps TRBD1 as D (5 bases). From germline, CDR1 is ENHRY and CDR2 SYGVKD. The V gene lost 4 bases and the J gene lost 2 bases, with 6 bases spanning the gap. CDR3 size: 13 residues. CDR3 nucleotide sequence: TGTGCCATCAGTGGGGGCCCTGGAAACACCATATATTTT. It specifies CAISGGPGNTIYF.